This TCR beta chain originates from a study of cytomegalovirus exposure and HLA in healthy donors (dated by TCRdb to the late 2010s). Regarding the research as a whole: An earlier analysis of under 600 of the donors reported about 290 Gb of sequence data and approximately 110 million unique TCR beta sequences from some 180 million T cells. An early release that covered about 600 HLA-typed donors contained about 300 gigabases of sequencing data and approximately 85 million unique TCR sequences. The genetic ancestry cluster associated with self-reported Caucasian donors included around four fifths of the 398 genotyped donors. The study was designed to test whether signatures of past pathogen exposure could be identified by cataloging public T cell receptors. The study used immunosequencing to profile the T cell repertoires of under 700 subjects and linked those repertoires to cytomegalovirus serostatus. In addition to the first cohort of approximately 650 subjects, a separate validation cohort of approximately 130 different subjects was used. The study combined high-throughput TCR immunosequencing, statistical association of individual TCRs with disease status, and machine learning to predict cytomegalovirus infection status. A later analysis re-examined previously published TCR beta repertoires from about 700 donors and added high-resolution HLA genotyping to investigate patterns of TCR occurrence. Rather than using new phenotypic data, the later analysis identified candidate immune exposures from TCR beta sequences and from how often those sequences occurred across donors. To decide whether each TCR beta V gene segment behaved as functional or pseudogenic, an earlier analysis of several hundred of the donors relied on high-throughput TCR beta sequencing. Donor age, sex, ethnicity and CMV serostatus were compiled alongside the repertoire data. Genome-wide SNP genotypes for about 60% of the roughly 670 donors were used in a later genetic analysis, which treated that subset as a discovery cohort. All discovery cohort repertoires had been generated on a single sequencing platform. HLA typing covered class I and class II loci at four-digit resolution. The number of donors typed differed by locus, with about 629-630 for A, B, C, DRB1 and DQB1, about 500 for DQA1, about 610 for DPA1, and some 440 for DPB1. Four to six DR-DQ haplotypes were handled as single units for association and clustering, since linkage in the cohort was strong. Across about 380 genotyped donors of the cohort, an average of roughly 250,000 unique TCR beta nucleotide sequences per donor were sequenced, and 15% to 20% of those sequences were non-productive.

To prepare the library, the immunoSEQ multiplex PCR assay was applied. For the multiplex PCR, a mixture combining 60 forward primers for TCR Vbeta segments and 13 reverse primers for TCR Jbeta segments was used. A multiplex PCR assay on genomic DNA amplified the CDR3 region of rearranged TCR beta genes. The Illumina HiSeq System was used to sequence the amplified TCR beta libraries as 87-base-pair reads. Per the source publication's procedure: A later analysis counted about 82 million unique TCR beta chains across the 670 or so repertoires, and around 12 million of these chains were shared by at least two donors. To remove PCR and sequencing errors, raw reads were error-corrected and collapsed into unique sequences using a nearest-neighbor algorithm that merged closely related sequences. CDR3 sequences were aligned to IMGT reference sequences to assign V, D and J gene segments. Each retained sequence needed at least a six-nucleotide match to both a V gene segment and a J gene segment. Rearrangements were called productive when the CDR3 lacked stop codons and stayed in frame with V and J; all others were non-productive. CDR3 was defined by IMGT convention, running from the second conserved V-encoded cysteine to the conserved J-encoded phenylalanine. The earlier analysis of some 540 of the donors excluded any sequence lacking an unambiguous match to a single V gene segment. In an earlier analysis of 587 of the donors, V segments were called functional above 56.7% productive rearrangements and were called segregating when the between-donor standard deviation exceeded 5%. To diagnose cytomegalovirus status from the catalog of TCR beta chain sequences, a statistical classification framework was built. In a later analysis, TCR nucleotide sequences were compared against IMGT/GENE-DB human TR gene sequences so that V and J genes could be assigned. Using the TCRdist pipeline, a later analysis assigned CDR3 sequences along with most-parsimonious VDJ recombination scenarios. In a later analysis, each TCR beta chain was defined by its CDR3 amino acid sequence together with its V-gene family, and reads lacking a unique V-gene family were excluded. In a later analysis, around 650 highly shared, low-generation-probability nucleotide sequences were removed to address suspected cross-contamination and a sequencing artifact. In a later analysis, a clonal expansion index for each public chain was calculated from normalized within-repertoire ranks of inferred template counts. Generation probabilities in a later analysis came from a VDJ recombination model fitted to out-of-frame rearrangements, and those results were checked against IGoR. Hypergeometric tests were used in a later analysis to score TCR-TCR, TCR-HLA and TCR-CMV co-occurrence, with a repertoire-size bias correction applied to the TCR pairs. False discovery rates were estimated in a later analysis by permuting HLA or CMV assignments 20 times. In a later analysis, co-occurring TCRs were grouped using DBSCAN, with TCRdist sequence similarity added in when clustering inside HLA-allele-positive subsets. For co-occurrence clustering, repertoires with fewer than 30,000 or more than 120,000 public chains were excluded, along with five repertoires with anomalous nucleotide sharing. What TCRdb holds here is the immuneACCESS table cut down to in-frame rearrangements. Part of the clones is not present; checked against another copy, under half of the missing clones reflect an unresolved V gene, and the others are unexplained. The V and J calls and the clone size are those of that table, but D and trimming were determined from the DNA. In this sample the table shows roughly 150,000 clones, 85% of which occur a single time. The top ten constitute 1% of the sample.

Overall results and qualifications from the work: For the cohort, immune exposure information was limited to CMV serostatus. HLA typing was unavailable for some donors at each locus, so association tests used only the typed subset. A cluster of highly shared sequence variants was judged likely to represent a technical artifact of the sequencing pipeline. Three of the identified cytomegalovirus-associated TCR beta chains were confirmed in vitro to be specific for cytomegalovirus antigens. Across donors, most TCR sequences were observed very rarely, whereas some public TCRs were present in many individuals. The study gave a list of some 150 TCR beta chains associated with cytomegalovirus. According to a later analysis, TCR association rates differed among HLA loci, with DRB1 alleles showing the most associated TCRs and HLA-C alleles showing the fewest. Several of the top co-occurrence clusters appeared to be linked to parvovirus B19, influenza, CMV and Epstein-Barr virus, according to a later analysis. Sequencing depth was assumed to be roughly uniform across donors in the presence/absence analyses, though that assumption may not hold. In a later genetic analysis, fewer N-insertions in productive TCRs were reported among donors in an Asian-associated ancestry cluster than the roughly 700-donor mean. Most CMV-associated TCR beta chains appeared to be HLA-restricted in a later analysis, and the HLA associations seemed to be driven largely by CMV exposure. Only TCR beta chains were sequenced in this cohort, and the absence of alpha or paired-chain data limited detectable features. An earlier analysis of 450 to 750 of the donors showed that most TCR beta V segments appeared in productive rearrangements either about 87% or about 30% of the time, which broadly matched IMGT annotations. At a false discovery rate of 0.05, a later analysis linked around 15,000 TCR beta sequences to specific HLA alleles. The classifier was reported to diagnose cytomegalovirus status with high specificity and sensitivity in both the original cohort and the validation cohort. A further reported finding was that TCR beta sequences accurately predicted the HLA-A and HLA-B alleles for most subjects in the first cohort. Compared with equally common non-associated chains, HLA-associated TCR beta chains in a later analysis were more clonally expanded and had lower generation probabilities. Because counts were too low, roughly 18 rarely observed V segments, including chromosome 9 orphons, were left out of the earlier analysis of some 600 of the donors. When HLA alleles, especially DR and DQ, strongly co-occurred, attributing TCR associations to individual alleles was difficult. Correlated functional status among segregating V segments might be attributable to linkage disequilibrium, but an unknown experimental factor could not be ruled out. The authors suggested that the approach could potentially be generalized to other disease states and immunological phenotypes. Because the 87-base-pair reads could not distinguish some IMGT-functional V segments, including TRBV6-2 and TRBV6-3, those segments were excluded. V-gene and J-gene trimming of TCR beta chains was associated with a missense DCLRE1C variant in a later genetic analysis, and the association was replicated in an independent cohort.

In regard to this clone: Its antigen is not yet known. Qualities for individual bases were not recorded, and no much larger clone is one base off.

The germline V gene specifies KGHSH as CDR1 and LQKENI as CDR2. Deletion took 6 bases off V and 1 base off J, with a span of 18 bases between the germline ends. Spanning cysteine to phenylalanine, the CDR3 consists of 16 amino acids. Left in the record is the CDR3 DNA by itself, 48 bases read in frame from the first base. The cohort was made up of 500 to 800 healthy bone marrow donors. At the time of sampling, every cohort member was nominally healthy, though immune exposures that went unrecorded were likely present. The donor was CMV seronegative and was included in the group of about 350 seronegative cohort members. A peripheral blood sample was collected from each donor, and TCR beta sequencing was performed on peripheral blood mononuclear cells. The Qiagen DNeasy Blood Extraction Kit was used to extract genomic DNA from the blood cell samples.

The specimen was PBMCs. This receptor was taken from a boy aged 2 to 10 in good health and CMV-seronegative. The chain was built from TRBV18 and TRBJ1-1; the best D guess is TRBD1, with 5 bases matching. Here is the DNA: TGTGCCAGCTCCCCGAAGGAGGGACTGGGGAACACTGAAGCTTTCTTT. This codes for CASSPKEGLGNTEAFF.